This T cell receptor beta chain was sequenced in a study of T cell responses to AZD1222 COVID-19 vaccine. About this clone: Its antigen is not identified.

Overall study results and limits: Clonal diversity was possibly underestimated, and white British individuals and females predominated among donors. Spike was spanned by vaccine-associated CD4 TCRs, with dominance at 160-218 and 743-854.

Here immunoSEQ multiplex PCR was the method, and the copy in TCRdb shows in-frame clones only, minus some. The profile covers around 170,000 clones, with around nine tenths appearing a single time and approximately 1.9% taken by the ten largest. The germline V gene encodes CDR1 MGHRA and CDR2 YSYEKL. CDR3 length: 14 amino acids. Between the trimmed V and J ends, which lost 1 base and 4 bases, there was a span of 8 bases. This TCR was sampled from an adult who received the AZD1222 COVID-19 vaccine. The material sequenced was peripheral blood, taken 28 days after the second AZD1222 dose. The V and J genes are TRBV4-1 and TRBJ1-5; D uncertain. The CDR3 reads CASSQGGFNQPQHF. CDR3 sequence (DNA): TGCGCCAGCAGCCAAGGAGGGTTTAATCAGCCCCAGCATTTT.